This is a list of T cell receptor beta chains from one sample in a study of cytomegalovirus exposure and HLA in healthy donors. Clones were sequenced by immunoSEQ multiplex PCR, and TCRdb holds only the in-frame ones, with some missing. This table has approximately 170,000 clones, roughly 79% appearing once. Sequenced sample: PBMCs. These receptor sequences come from a woman under 40 in good health and CMV-seropositive. CDR3s include the opening cysteine and the closing phenylalanine or tryptophan. Each record gives: J gene, clone size, V gene, D gene, CDR3 protein, CDR3 DNA. The D gene is left open where the match is weak. Rows give clone size only sometimes, using once, few, many, or a class for an expanded clone.

TRBJ1-3,NA,TRBV2,TRBD1,CASATGVGNTIYF,TGTGCCAGCGCGACAGGGGTTGGAAACACCATATATTTT
TRBJ2-3,NA,TRBV6-5,TRBD2,CASSRGGQGDTQYF,TGTGCCAGCAGCCGGGGGGGCCAGGGAGATACGCAGTATTTT
TRBJ2-1,NA,TRBV7-2,NA,CASTEDWGADEQFF,TGTGCCAGCACCGAGGACTGGGGTGCCGATGAGCAGTTCTTC
TRBJ1-5,NA,TRBV6-5,NA,CASSPLGGGQPQHF,TGTGCCAGCAGCCCCTTGGGGGGAGGACAGCCCCAGCATTTT
TRBJ2-1,once,TRBV14,TRBD2,CASNGGSQDEQFF,TGTGCCAGCAACGGCGGGAGCCAGGATGAGCAGTTCTTC
TRBJ1-4,NA,TRBV2,TRBD1,CASSEVGQAWEKLFF,TGTGCCAGCAGTGAAGTAGGACAGGCTTGGGAAAAACTGTTTTTT
TRBJ1-3,NA,TRBV4-3,NA,CASSRLPYSGNTIYF,TGCGCCAGCAGCCGTCTCCCCTACTCTGGAAACACCATATATTTT
TRBJ2-7,NA,TRBV19,TRBD2,CASSSSGSSYEQYF,TGTGCCAGTAGTTCCAGCGGGAGCTCCTACGAGCAGTACTTC
TRBJ2-7,NA,TRBV15,NA,CATRASGTSSSYEQYF,TGTGCCACCAGAGCTTCCGGGACTTCCAGCTCCTACGAGCAGTACTTC
TRBJ1-2,NA,TRBV2,NA,CASSQTDSYGYTF,TGTGCCAGCAGTCAGACGGACTCCTATGGCTACACCTTC
TRBJ1-2,NA,TRBV2,NA,CASRATTVYGYTF,TGTGCCAGCAGAGCCACGACAGTCTATGGCTACACCTTC
TRBJ2-1,NA,TRBV19,NA,CASSTLALEQFF,TGTGCCAGTAGTACTTTAGCGTTGGAGCAGTTCTTC
TRBJ2-7,once,TRBV10-3,NA,CAIRAGYTYPDEQYF,TGTGCCATCAGGGCAGGGTACACATATCCCGACGAGCAGTACTTC
TRBJ2-7,NA,TRBV11-2,NA,CASSLHYEQYF,TGTGCCAGCAGCTTACACTACGAGCAGTACTTC
TRBJ2-2,NA,TRBV4-1,NA,CASSPRENTGELFF,TGCGCCAGCAGCCCTCGGGAGAACACCGGGGAGCTGTTTTTT
TRBJ2-1,NA,TRBV19,TRBD2,CASSLTSGGLGEQFF,TGTGCCAGTAGTCTGACTAGCGGGGGGTTAGGGGAGCAGTTCTTC
TRBJ1-3,NA,TRBV7-2,NA,CASSETGTAGNTIYF,TGTGCCAGCAGCGAAACAGGGACGGCTGGAAACACCATATATTTT
TRBJ2-3,NA,TRBV4-3,NA,CASSQDISADTQYF,TGCGCCAGCAGCCAAGATATCAGTGCAGATACGCAGTATTTT
TRBJ1-1,NA,TRBV7-9,NA,CASSPGVREGTEAFF,TGTGCCAGCAGCCCAGGCGTCAGGGAGGGCACTGAAGCTTTCTTT
TRBJ2-1,NA,TRBV7-2,TRBD1,CASSVWTGKDNEQFF,TGTGCCAGCAGCGTATGGACAGGGAAGGACAATGAGCAGTTCTTC
TRBJ2-2,NA,TRBV2,NA,CASKLGAQNTGELFF,TGTGCCAGCAAGTTAGGGGCGCAAAATACCGGGGAGCTGTTTTTT
TRBJ2-1,NA,TRBV7-2,TRBD2,CASSLATSGASYNEQFF,TGTGCCAGCAGCTTAGCGACTAGCGGGGCCTCCTACAATGAGCAGTTCTTC
TRBJ2-1,NA,TRBV28,TRBD1,CASSRGTGGGEQFF,TGTGCCAGCAGTCGCGGGACAGGGGGGGGTGAGCAGTTCTTC
TRBJ2-4,NA,TRBV13,TRBD2,CASSPPGDYLKNIQYF,TGTGCCAGCAGCCCACCGGGGGACTACCTCAAAAACATTCAGTACTTC
TRBJ1-3,few,TRBV23-1,NA,CASSQSTVSGNTIYF,TGCGCCAGCAGTCAATCGACAGTTTCTGGAAACACCATATATTTT
TRBJ2-7,NA,TRBV18,TRBD2,CASSQLPGGYEQYF,TGTGCCAGCTCACAGCTCCCGGGGGGCTACGAGCAGTACTTC
TRBJ2-2,few,TRBV6-1,TRBD2,CASSAGTSGSPGELFF,TGTGCCAGCAGTGCCGGGACTAGCGGGAGTCCCGGGGAGCTGTTTTTT
TRBJ2-5,NA,TRBV5-6,NA,CASSYRANTQETQYF,TGTGCCAGCAGCTACAGGGCAAACACACAAGAGACCCAGTACTTC
TRBJ2-2,NA,TRBV10-3,TRBD1,CAISGTGTIGELFF,TGTGCCATCAGTGGGACAGGGACGATCGGGGAGCTGTTTTTT
TRBJ2-5,NA,TRBV5-4,NA,CASSLAGVGETQYF,TGTGCCAGCAGCTTGGCCGGGGTAGGAGAGACCCAGTACTTC
TRBJ2-7,NA,TRBV7-2,NA,CASSLAGRGGPGYF,TGTGCCAGCAGCTTAGCGGGCAGGGGAGGGCCTGGGTACTTC
TRBJ2-3,NA,TRBV19,NA,CASSPGPSTDTQYF,TGTGCCAGTAGTCCTGGGCCAAGCACAGATACGCAGTATTTT
TRBJ2-5,NA,TRBV30,NA,CAWSPAETQYF,TGTGCCTGGAGTCCAGCGGAGACCCAGTACTTC
TRBJ2-7,NA,TRBV4-3,NA,CASSPERITGAGLIYEQYF,TGCGCCAGCAGCCCCGAAAGGATTACCGGGGCGGGACTCATCTACGAGCAGTACTTC
TRBJ1-5,NA,TRBV18,TRBD1,CASSPGQGAPQPQHF,TGTGCCAGCTCACCGGGACAGGGGGCTCCTCAGCCCCAGCATTTT
TRBJ2-7,NA,TRBV28,TRBD1,CASSLRRTGGEQYF,TGTGCCAGCAGTTTACGCCGGACAGGGGGCGAGCAGTACTTC
TRBJ1-4,NA,TRBV4-1,NA,CASSQVGGRGGANEKLFF,TGCGCCAGCAGCCAAGTGGGCGGGAGGGGAGGTGCGAATGAAAAACTGTTTTTT
TRBJ2-3,NA,TRBV18,NA,CASSPRTNTEIAQDTQYF,TGTGCCAGCTCACCCCGCACGAACACGGAGATCGCTCAGGATACGCAGTATTTT
TRBJ1-1,once,TRBV19,NA,CARHHLQGTPLTEAFF,TGTGCCAGACACCACTTACAAGGGACACCTCTCACTGAAGCTTTCTTT
TRBJ2-3,NA,TRBV5-1,NA,CASSLDTTPDTQYF,TGCGCCAGCAGCTTGGATACAACCCCAGATACGCAGTATTTT
TRBJ1-5,NA,TRBV4-3,NA,CASSQVAGGGDQPQHF,TGCGCCAGCAGCCAAGTTGCGGGTGGGGGCGATCAGCCCCAGCATTTT
TRBJ2-7,NA,TRBV5-6,TRBD2,CASSSGLAGAPYEQYF,TGTGCCAGCAGCTCGGGACTAGCGGGAGCCCCCTACGAGCAGTACTTC
TRBJ1-1,NA,TRBV7-2,NA,CASSLLGQMNTEAFF,TGTGCCAGCAGTCTACTTGGACAGATGAACACTGAAGCTTTCTTT
TRBJ2-2,NA,TRBV15,NA,CATSRGQRNTGELFF,TGTGCCACCAGCAGAGGACAGAGAAACACCGGGGAGCTGTTTTTT
TRBJ2-2,once,TRBV7-6,NA,CASSLSAFRVSNTGELFF,TGTGCCAGCAGCCTTTCGGCTTTCAGGGTGTCAAACACCGGGGAGCTGTTTTTT
TRBJ1-6,NA,TRBV9,NA,CASSVGQNRHYNSPLHF,TGTGCCAGCAGCGTAGGACAGAATAGGCACTATAATTCACCCCTCCACTTT